Listed here are 32 T cell receptor beta chains from one sample, sequenced in a study of T cell clonality in common variable immunodeficiency. Clones were read by immunoSEQ multiplex PCR, and TCRdb kept only the in-frame ones, dropping some. The sample has over 40,000 clones, none seen only once. The sample consisted of peripheral blood mononuclear cells. These receptors came from a person aged 18 to 70 in good health.

This clone was counted at least ten times. The read is 3 residues too short to cover the CDR3 end, so that end is filled in from the germline J gene. The chain is built from TRBV4-1 and TRBJ1-1, with 10 bases that match TRBD1. The CDR3 length is 16 residues. Germline V gene sequence: CDR1 MGHRA, CDR2 YSYEKL. V was pared by 4 bases and J by 3 bases, with 8 bases of the junction left unmatched. The sequenced CDR3 bases are TGCGCCAGCAGCCTCGGGACAGGGGTCGGGGACACTGAA. This codes for CASSLGTGVGDTE. The whole CDR3 region reads CASSLGTGVGDTEAFF.

This clone was counted at least ten times. The CDR3 protein is CASSLPFDRGTEAFF. The sequenced CDR3 bases are TGTGCCAGCAGCTTACCCTTCGACAGGGGTACTGAA. This chain links TRBV7-9 with TRBJ1-1, with 8 bases fitting TRBD1. The CDR3 extends 3 residues past the end of the read, so its final part is completed from the germline J gene. V lost 2 bases, J lost 5 bases, and 7 bases stayed unmatched. CDR3 length equals 15 residues. Looked up from germline, CDR1 is SEHNR and CDR2 is FQNEAQ (reference sequence).

This clone was recorded many times. The read ends 3 residues shy of where the CDR3 ends; the end is completed using the germline J gene. V gene TRBV10-3 combines with J gene TRBJ1-2; D is perhaps TRBD1 (5 bases). This CDR3 spans 11 amino acids. CDR1 and CDR2 from the germline V gene are ENHRY and SYGVKD. Incomplete CDR3 DNA: TGTGCCATCAGTGTGGGGGGAAAC. Residues: CAISVGGN. The entire CDR3 protein is CAISVGGNYTF.

This clone was detected only a few times. The read comes to an end 3 residues before the CDR3 does, leaving the germline J gene to fill in the end. This sequence joins TRBV11-2 and TRBJ2-5; perhaps TRBD2 as D (6 bases). There are 15 residues in the CDR3. Germline CDR1 is SGHAT and CDR2 is FQNNGV. The ends were cut back, 3 bases at V and 3 bases at J, with 14 bases in the middle. This CDR3 is CASSFQRDWEETQYF. Partial CDR3 DNA: TGTGCCAGCAGCTTTCAGAGGGACTGGGAAGAGACC.

In this sample, this clone turned up many times. With the read ending 3 residues before the CDR3 end, the germline J gene is used to fill in that end. V is TRBV7-8 and J is TRBJ2-1, with a tentative D call TRBD1 (6 bases). With 6 bases removed from V and 9 bases from J, the gap between germline ends came to 18 bases. The CDR3 covers 14 residues. Per germline, CDR1 SGHVS and CDR2 FQNEAQ. The DNA read from the CDR3 is TGTGCCAGCAGGCTAAGTGGGGGCCGGGGTGAG. Translated, it gives CASRLSGGRGE. The whole CDR3 reads CASRLSGGRGEQFF.

This clone was counted only a few times. The read stops 3 residues short of the end of the CDR3; the missing end is completed from the germline J gene. The chain couples TRBV18 to TRBJ1-3, with 7 bases identical to TRBD1. The germline V gene encodes CDR1 KGHSH and CDR2 LQKENI. Trimming cost V 3 bases and J 0 bases; bases outside gene matches: 11. This CDR3 has 18 amino acids. The sequenced CDR3 bases are TGTGCCAGCTCACCGTTTCAATCTACAGGGGCCTCTGGAAACACC. Encoded protein: CASSPFQSTGASGNT. The whole CDR3 protein reads CASSPFQSTGASGNTIYF.

This clone is judged medium-sized. The read gets to within 3 residues of the CDR3 end, and the germline J gene fills in the rest. The genes are TRBV6-2 or TRBV6-3 and TRBJ2-7, with 13 positions matching TRBD2. The junction had 0 bases not matched to a gene; V was cut back by 0 bases and J by 4 bases. From germline, CDR1 is MNHEY and CDR2 SVGEGT. CDR3 length equals 15 residues. The CDR3 reads CASSYSTSGGYEQYF. The CDR3 DNA, read in part, is TGTGCCAGCAGTTACTCGACTAGCGGGGGGTACGAG.

Many counts were recorded for this clone. From the germline J gene comes the end of the CDR3, since the read stops 3 residues before it. The chain combines TRBV19 with TRBJ2-1; 8 bases line up with TRBD2. J was trimmed by 7 bases and V by 3 bases; bases with no gene match: 8. The germline CDR1 and CDR2 sequences are LNHDA and SQIVND (reference sequence). The CDR3 contains 15 residues. The CDR3 bases that were read are TGTGCCAGTAGTATTCTTTCGGGGGGGCCAAATGAG. The encoded protein is CASSILSGGPNE. The entire CDR3 reads CASSILSGGPNEQFF.

This clone was seen repeatedly, ten times or more. With the read ending 3 residues before the CDR3 end, the germline J gene is used to fill in that end. The chain couples TRBV20-1 to TRBJ2-7, with TRBD1 matching 7 bases. V was pared by 0 bases and J by 2 bases, with 4 bases of the junction left unmatched. Germline V gene data show CDR1 as DFQATT and CDR2 as SNEGSKA (reference sequence). The CDR3 has 14 amino acids. Incomplete CDR3 DNA: TGCAGTGCTAGAGAACCCGGGACAGCCTACGAG. It translates to CSAREPGTAYE. The entire CDR3 protein is CSAREPGTAYEQYF.

This clone was counted at least ten times. Read data end 3 residues before the CDR3 end; the end is taken from the germline J gene. V and J are TRBV6-4 and TRBJ2-1; 9 bases match TRBD2. Unmatched junction bases numbered 10, after V lost 4 bases and J lost 9 bases. Germline CDR1 and CDR2: MRHNA and SNTAGT. CDR3 length equals 15 residues. Partial CDR3 DNA: TGTGCCAGCAGTGGGTCTAGCGGGGTTCGTGGTGAG. It encodes CASSGSSGVRGE. The complete CDR3 sequence is CASSGSSGVRGEQFF.

In this sample, this clone turned up many times. The read terminates 3 residues before the CDR3 end, so the remaining end is supplied by the germline J gene. The same CDR3 arises from other DNA sequences in this sample as well. This sequence joins TRBV20-1 and TRBJ1-6, with 11 bases matching TRBD1. This CDR3 region has 14 residues. V lost 3 bases, J lost 9 bases, and 4 bases stayed unmatched. Germline CDR1 and CDR2: DFQATT and SNEGSKA (reference sequence). CDR3 sequence reads: CSASPGTGGSPLHF. CDR3 bases read: TGCAGTGCTAGCCCCGGGACAGGGGGTTCACCC.

This clone has a count of ten or more. The sequenced fragment ends 3 residues before the CDR3 boundary, so the rest is inferred from the germline J gene. The V call is TRBV6-2 or TRBV6-3, the J call TRBJ1-6; D possibly corresponds to TRBD1 (6 bases). In germline, CDR1 is MNHEY, CDR2 SVGEGT. This CDR3 has 15 residues. The CDR3 sequence is CASSRTASRSIPLHF. The sequenced part of the CDR3 DNA is TGTGCCAGCAGTCGGACAGCCTCTAGGAGTATCCCC.

This clone has ten or more counts. The CDR3 end falls 3 residues outside the read, so it is completed with the germline J gene. The rearrangement joins TRBV11-2 to TRBJ2-7; TRBD1 agrees at 7 bases. V gave up 1 base and J gave up 2 bases; unmatched junction bases: 5. The CDR3 is 15 amino acids. Germline CDR1 reads SGHAT; CDR2 reads FQNNGV. The sequenced CDR3 bases are TGTGCCAGCAGCTTAGGAGCGACAGGGACCTACGAG. This codes for CASSLGATGTYE. The full CDR3 protein reads CASSLGATGTYEQYF.

This clone was detected ten times or more. Read data end 3 residues before the CDR3 end; the end is taken from the germline J gene. The chain uses TRBV30 and TRBJ1-6; 7 bases agree with TRBD1. The J segment lost 6 bases and the V segment lost 4 bases, leaving 6 bases of the junction unmatched. Germline CDR1 and CDR2: GTSNPN and SVGIG (reference sequence). The CDR3 is 14 residues long. The CDR3 spells CAWTGQAFNSPLHF. CDR3 bases read: TGTGCCTGGACCGGACAGGCCTTTAATTCACCC.

In the case of this clone: A read error may be the cause here, since a much bigger clone is one base away. Coverage ceases 3 residues before the CDR3 finishes, and the germline J gene fills in the end. This sequence joins TRBV18 and TRBJ2-3; D ambiguous. Germline V gives CDR1 KGHSH, CDR2 LQKENI. This CDR3 has 13 residues. This CDR3 reads CASSPDKHQPQYF. The part of the CDR3 DNA that was read is TGTGCCAGCTCACCTGACAAACATCAGCCG. The full variable domain, in which reference TRBV18 and TRBJ2-3 provide the parts outside the CDR3, is NAGVMQNPRHLVRRRGQEARLRCSPMKGHSHVYWYRQLPEEGLKFMVYLQKENIIDESGMPKERFSAEFPKEGPSILRIQQVVRGDSAAYFCASSPDKHQPQYFGPGTRLTVL.

In its sample, this clone was seen many times. The read falls 3 residues short of the CDR3 end, and the missing part is taken from the germline J gene. This chain uses TRBV20-1 with TRBJ2-1; tentatively, D is TRBD2 (5 bases). Germline lookup yields CDR1 DFQATT and CDR2 SNEGSKA (reference sequence). V was cut by 1 base and J by 0 bases, with 10 bases left in between. The CDR3 consists of 15 residues. CDR3 residues: CSARGAESSYNEQFF. The DNA read from the CDR3 is TGCAGTGCTAGAGGAGCGGAGAGCTCCTACAATGAG.

This clone came up many times. The read ends 3 residues shy of where the CDR3 ends; the end is completed using the germline J gene. The V and J genes are TRBV6-2 or TRBV6-3 and TRBJ1-4, with a tentative D call TRBD1 (5 bases). V was pared by 5 bases and J by 5 bases, with 12 bases between. The CDR3 is 14 amino acids. Germline assignment: CDR1 MNHEY and CDR2 SVGEGT. The part of the CDR3 DNA that was read is TGTGCCAGCAGTGACAGCTTGGGGAATGAAAAA. Translating gives CASSDSLGNEK. The full-length CDR3 reads as CASSDSLGNEKLFF.

In its sample, this clone was seen many times. The read finishes 3 residues shy of the CDR3 end, and the germline J gene is used to complete it. The rearrangement joins TRBV2 to TRBJ1-2; maybe TRBD1 (5 bases). Germline CDR1 and CDR2: SNHLY and FYNNEI. The CDR3 runs to 16 residues. Trimming took 6 bases from V and 4 from J, leaving 21 bases between them. CDR3 sequence reads: CASSPPGTREFYGYTF. The sequenced part of the CDR3 DNA is TGTGCCAGCAGCCCTCCTGGGACTCGAGAGTTCTATGGC.

As to this clone: The missing CDR3 end, 3 residues past where the read stops, is filled in from the germline J gene. The chain is built from TRBV5-6 and TRBJ1-1, with D possibly being TRBD1 (5 bases). Germline V gives CDR1 SGHDT, CDR2 YYEEEE. Deletions cut 3 bases from V and 0 bases from J, with 12 bases between. CDR3 length equals 15 residues. Partial CDR3 DNA: TGTGCCAGCAGCTCAGGGATCTTGATGAACACTGAA. Encoded protein: CASSSGILMNTE. In full, the CDR3 reads CASSSGILMNTEAFF.

This clone was detected ten times or more. The read comes to an end 3 residues before the CDR3 does, leaving the germline J gene to fill in the end. This rearrangement joins TRBV18 to TRBJ1-1; tentatively, D is TRBD1 (6 bases). Germline CDR1 and CDR2: KGHSH and LQKENI. This CDR3 is 15 amino acids long. The covered CDR3 bases are TGTGCCAGCTCGTCAAGCGGTCTGGACAGCCAAGAA. It is translated as CASSSSGLDSQE. The CDR3 in full is CASSSSGLDSQEAFF.

This clone came up many times. From the germline J gene comes the end of the CDR3, since the read stops 3 residues before it. The sample carries other DNA sequences with the same CDR3. The V gene is TRBV19, the J gene TRBJ1-5; 7 bases align to TRBD1. CDR1 is LNHDA, CDR2 SQIVND, per germline (reference sequence). Trimming cost V 4 bases and J 6 bases; bases outside gene matches: 6. The CDR3 sequence is 14 residues long. The sequenced CDR3 bases are TGTGCCAGTAGTAGCAAACAGGGGCCTCAGCCC. This encodes CASSSKQGPQP. From start to end, the CDR3 is CASSSKQGPQPQHF.

Many counts were recorded for this clone. The part of the CDR3 DNA that was read is TGTGCCAGCAGCCCCGGCGGGACATCTCACACTGAA. Residues: CASSPGGTSHTE. The whole CDR3 region reads CASSPGGTSHTEAFF. V gene TRBV12-3 or TRBV12-4 combines with J gene TRBJ1-1; a weak D match, TRBD1 (6 bases). The sequence runs out 3 residues before the end of the CDR3; the remainder is reconstructed from the germline J gene. The CDR3 totals 15 residues. Trimming left V 6 bases short and J 3 bases short, with 17 bases between.

At least ten counts were recorded for this clone. The DNA ends 3 residues before the CDR3 does, and the rest of the CDR3 is filled in from the germline J gene. This sequence joins TRBV11-2 and TRBJ1-1; D ambiguous. The CDR3 contains 12 residues. Germline V CDR1 and CDR2: SGHAT, FQNNGV. CDR3 bases read: TGTGCCAGCAGCTTAGGGGCAGGAGAA. It is translated as CASSLGAGE. The full CDR3 is CASSLGAGEAFF. Drawing the rest from reference TRBV11-2 and TRBJ1-1, the complete variable domain is EAGVAQSPRYKIIEKRQSVAFWCNPISGHATLYWYQQILGQGPKLLIQFQNNGVVDDSQLPKDRFSAERLKGVDSTLKIQPAKLEDSAVYLCASSLGAGEAFFGQGTRLTVV.

A word on this clone: The read comes to an end 3 residues before the CDR3 does, leaving the germline J gene to fill in the end. The rearrangement uses TRBV6-1 and TRBJ2-6; D unresolved. This CDR3 region has 16 residues. Trimming stripped 3 bases from V and 4 bases from J, with 13 bases between. Germline values: CDR1 MNHNS, CDR2 SASEGT. CDR3 DNA, as far as it was read: TGTGCCAGCAGTGAGCCGCACCCCCTAGGGGCCAACGTC. It specifies CASSEPHPLGANV. The CDR3 in its entirety is CASSEPHPLGANVLTF.

This clone appeared many times. From the germline J gene comes the end of the CDR3, since the read stops 3 residues before it. The gene calls are TRBV13 and TRBJ1-2; TRBD1 matches 10 bases. Germline loops: CDR1 PRHDT, CDR2 FYEKMQ (reference sequence). V lost 0 bases, J lost 4 bases, and 5 bases stayed unmatched. The CDR3 extends over 16 amino acids. Incomplete CDR3 DNA: TGTGCCAGCAGCTTAGGCCGGACAGGGGGTCGCTATGGC. Translating gives CASSLGRTGGRYG. The full CDR3 is CASSLGRTGGRYGYTF. Using reference TRBV13 and TRBJ1-2 for the parts outside the CDR3, the full variable domain is AAGVIQSPRHLIKEKRETATLKCYPIPRHDTVYWYQQGPGQDPQFLISFYEKMQSDKGSIPDRFSAQQFSDYHSELNMSSLELGDSALYFCASSLGRTGGRYGYTFGSGTRLTVV.

Ten or more counts support this clone. The DNA ends 3 residues before the CDR3 does, and the rest of the CDR3 is filled in from the germline J gene. This chain connects TRBV20-1 to TRBJ1-5; 7 bases map to TRBD1. Looked up from germline, CDR1 is DFQATT and CDR2 is SNEGSKA (reference sequence). V shed 8 bases and J 7 bases; nucleotides not matched to a gene: 11. This CDR3 has 13 residues. This CDR3 reads CSTRAGGRQPQHF. Partial CDR3 DNA: TGCAGTACCCGAGCAGGGGGGAGGCAGCCC.

This clone has a count of ten or more. The read falls 3 residues short of the CDR3 end, and the missing part is taken from the germline J gene. The V gene is TRBV20-1, the J gene TRBJ2-7; D remains ambiguous. The CDR3 extends over 12 amino acids. V lost 3 bases to trimming and J lost 4 bases, with 10 bases between them. CDR1 DFQATT and CDR2 SNEGSKA come from the germline V gene (reference sequence). The chain's CDR3 is CSASLGGYEQYF. The covered CDR3 bases are TGCAGTGCTAGTCTCGGCGGATACGAG.

The sample holds many counts of this clone. The read terminates 3 residues ahead of where the CDR3 ends, so the germline J gene completes it. The chain carries TRBV13 and TRBJ2-5, with 7 bases lining up with TRBD1. The CDR3 sequence is 13 residues long. Looked up from germline, CDR1 is PRHDT and CDR2 is FYEKMQ (reference sequence). The V and J ends lost 5 bases and 3 bases, in that order; junction bases with no gene match: 3. CDR3 residues: CASSRDSKETQYF. CDR3 DNA, as far as it was read: TGTGCCAGCAGCCGGGACAGCAAAGAGACC.

This clone was picked up many times. The read terminates 3 residues ahead of where the CDR3 ends, so the germline J gene completes it. The chain links TRBV19 to TRBJ1-2; D may be TRBD1 (6 bases). This CDR3 has 15 residues. V was pared by 4 bases and J by 0 bases, with 12 bases between. Germline CDR1 LNHDA, CDR2 SQIVND (reference sequence). Incomplete CDR3 DNA: TGTGCCAGTAGTAGGGACACGAGAACTAACTATGGC. Translation: CASSRDTRTNYG. The whole CDR3 is CASSRDTRTNYGYTF.

About this clone: A clone one base away is much larger, so this may be a read error. The CDR3 extends 3 residues past the end of the read, so its final part is completed from the germline J gene. V gene TRBV5-1 combines with J gene TRBJ2-3; unclear D gene. The CDR3 is 13 amino acids. Germline CDR1 and CDR2: SGHRS and YFSETQ. The CDR3 reads CASSLADNQPQYF. CDR3 DNA, as far as it was read: TGCGCCAGCAGCTTGGCAGACAATCAGCCG.

This clone showed up many times. The CDR3 end is not reached by the read, which stops 3 residues before it; the germline J gene fills it in. The V call is TRBV19, the J call TRBJ1-5; tentative D call: TRBD1 (6 bases). With 7 bases removed from V and 7 bases from J, the gap between germline ends came to 11 bases. Germline assignment: CDR1 LNHDA and CDR2 SQIVND (reference sequence). This CDR3 has 12 amino acids. The part of the CDR3 DNA that was read is TGTGCCAGTACTAAGGGGGACCAGCCC. It specifies CASTKGDQP. From start to end, the CDR3 is CASTKGDQPQHF.

This clone was picked up many times. The CDR3 reads CASSQDSGGGRDTQYF. The sequenced CDR3 bases are TGTGCCAGCAGCCAAGATAGCGGGGGTGGTAGAGATACG. The chain combines TRBV4-2 with TRBJ2-3, with 9 bases that match TRBD2. The read finishes 3 residues shy of the CDR3 end, and the germline J gene is used to complete it. The CDR3 extends over 16 amino acids. CDR1 is LGHNA, CDR2 YNFKEQ, per germline. V lost 0 bases to trimming and J lost 5 bases; unmatched junction nucleotides: 6.